Shown below are 17 T cell receptor beta chains from a single sample sequenced in a study of T cell clonality in common variable immunodeficiency. Sequencing used immunoSEQ multiplex PCR; TCRdb keeps in-frame clones, though not all of them. The sample was found to contain about 34,000 clones, and every one recurs. The sample consisted of peripheral blood mononuclear cells. These TCRs come from a person aged 18-70 years in good health.

At least ten counts were recorded for this clone. The read falls 3 residues short of the CDR3 end, and the missing part is taken from the germline J gene. The rearrangement joins TRBV7-8 to TRBJ2-1; a weak D match, TRBD1 (6 bases). The V gene lost 8 bases and the J gene lost 8 bases, with 19 bases spanning the gap. The CDR3 is 14 amino acids. CDR1 and CDR2 (germline): SGHVS, FQNEAQ. CDR3 bases read: TGTGCCAGCCGAAACAGGGAAGGCATCGATGAG. Translation gives CASRNREGIDE. The CDR3 as a whole reads CASRNREGIDEQFF.

Many counts were recorded for this clone. The sequenced part of the CDR3 DNA is TGTGCCTGGAACATAAGACAGGGGGCCTACGAG. As protein: CAWNIRQGAYE. The whole CDR3 region reads CAWNIRQGAYEQYF. The chain is built from TRBV30 and TRBJ2-7; 9 nucleotides align to TRBD1. The read falls 3 residues short of the CDR3 end, and the missing part is taken from the germline J gene. V lost 4 bases and J lost 2; bases outside the gene matches: 6. In germline, CDR1 is GTSNPN, CDR2 SVGIG (reference sequence). The CDR3 contains 14 residues.

This clone was counted many times. From the germline J gene comes the end of the CDR3, since the read stops 3 residues before it. The chain recombines TRBV7-9 with TRBJ1-1; D remains ambiguous. Germline lookup yields CDR1 SEHNR and CDR2 FQNEAQ (reference sequence). This CDR3 has 12 amino acids. Incomplete CDR3 DNA: TGTGCCAGCAGCTTAGGAGGGCAGGAA. Protein: CASSLGGQE. The whole CDR3 reads CASSLGGQEAFF.

This clone was counted at least ten times. Read coverage stops 3 residues before the CDR3 terminus; the germline J gene supplies the remainder. The chain is built from TRBV9 and TRBJ2-1, with 8 bases matching TRBD2. The CDR3 consists of 14 residues. Germline CDR1 and CDR2: SGDLS and YYNGEE. V was clipped by 2 bases and J by 6 bases; unmatched bases: 4. The sequenced part of the CDR3 DNA is TGTGCCAGCAGCGTCACTAGCGGATCCAATGAG. Its translation: CASSVTSGSNE. The CDR3, in full, reads CASSVTSGSNEQFF.

This clone was seen repeatedly, ten times or more. The junction differs from germline at one of its ends, possibly a read error. The read comes to an end 3 residues before the CDR3 does, leaving the germline J gene to fill in the end. The chain has TRBV4-2 and TRBJ1-2; D unclear. The germline CDR1 and CDR2 sequences are LGHNA and YNFKEQ. There are 15 residues in the CDR3. CDR3 loop: CASSQVLQYNYGYTF. The sequenced part of the CDR3 DNA is TGCGCCAGCAGCCAAGTTCTTCAGTATAACTATGGC.

Notes on this clone: The read falls 3 residues short of the CDR3 end, and the missing part is taken from the germline J gene. The chain joins TRBV19 to TRBJ1-2; no clear D gene. CDR1 LNHDA and CDR2 SQIVND come from the germline V gene (reference sequence). The CDR3 length is 13 residues. This CDR3 is CASSIVRYNDYTF. CDR3 DNA, as far as it was read: TGTGCCAGTAGTATAGTAAGATACAATGAC.

This clone showed up many times. The read ends 3 residues early relative to the CDR3; the germline J gene fills the gap. The chain carries TRBV20-1 and TRBJ2-3; D perhaps matches TRBD2 (6 bases). V lost 5 bases, J lost 0 bases, and 12 bases lay in between. This CDR3 spans 14 amino acids. CDR1 is DFQATT, CDR2 SNEGSKA, per germline (reference sequence). The sequenced CDR3 bases are TGCAGTGCTTCTGGGCGGGGAAGCACAGATACG. Translation gives CSASGRGSTDT. The whole CDR3 is CSASGRGSTDTQYF.

This clone was recorded many times. Read coverage stops 3 residues before the CDR3 terminus; the germline J gene supplies the remainder. V gene TRBV30 combines with J gene TRBJ1-5; D gene unclear. CDR3 length: 15 residues. The ends were cut back, 1 base at V and 2 bases at J, with 12 bases in the middle. The germline V gene encodes CDR1 GTSNPN and CDR2 SVGIG (reference sequence). The chain's CDR3 is CAWSEQLSGNQPQHF. Partial CDR3 DNA: TGTGCCTGGAGTGAACAGCTGTCGGGCAATCAGCCC.

This clone was seen at least ten times. The DNA ends 3 residues before the CDR3 does, and the rest of the CDR3 is filled in from the germline J gene. The chain couples TRBV19 to TRBJ2-3; weak D call: TRBD1 (6 bases). The germline CDR1 and CDR2 sequences are LNHDA and SQIVND (reference sequence). V lost 6 bases and J 1 base, leaving 14 bases between the germline ends. The CDR3 is 15 amino acids. The CDR3 spells CASSQTGGGTDTQYF. The covered CDR3 bases are TGTGCCAGTAGCCAGACAGGTGGAGGCACAGATACG.

This clone was picked up many times. The part of the CDR3 DNA that was read is TGTGCCAGCAGCTCGGGACAGGGGGTATTCTATGGC. As protein: CASSSGQGVFYG. Given in full, the CDR3 is CASSSGQGVFYGYTF. J is TRBJ1-2 and V is TRBV5-4; 11 bases are a match to TRBD1. Coverage ceases 3 residues before the CDR3 finishes, and the germline J gene fills in the end. The CDR3 extends over 15 amino acids. CDR1 SGHNT and CDR2 YYREEE come from the germline V gene (reference sequence). With 3 bases clipped from V and 4 bases from J, the junction kept 5 bases outside the gene matches.

Details on this clone: Read sequence stops 3 residues before the CDR3 end, and the germline J gene provides the missing end. The V and J genes are TRBV30 and TRBJ1-5; D is unclear. With 2 bases removed from V and 0 bases from J, the gap between germline ends came to 11 bases. Germline V gives CDR1 GTSNPN, CDR2 SVGIG (reference sequence). The CDR3 sequence is 15 residues long. The part of the CDR3 DNA that was read is TGTGCCTGGAGTATACGAGGGTCTAGCAATCAGCCC. Amino acids: CAWSIRGSSNQP. Given in full, the CDR3 is CAWSIRGSSNQPQHF.

There are many counts of this clone. The read ends 3 residues early relative to the CDR3; the germline J gene fills the gap. This chain joins TRBV30 and TRBJ1-5, with a weak D call TRBD1 (6 bases). V lost 0 bases and J lost 8, with 11 bases in between. Germline V gene data show CDR1 as GTSNPN and CDR2 as SVGIG (reference sequence). The CDR3 consists of 13 residues. The CDR3 region is CAWSVQGGKPQHF. The DNA read from the CDR3 is TGTGCCTGGAGTGTACAGGGCGGTAAGCCC.

This clone was seen repeatedly, ten times or more. The sequence runs out 3 residues before the end of the CDR3; the remainder is reconstructed from the germline J gene. The chain uses TRBV20-1 and TRBJ2-1; possible D gene TRBD2, 7 bases. V gave up 5 bases and J gave up 7 bases, with 18 bases separating them. The V gene's germline CDR1 is DFQATT and CDR2 SNEGSKA (reference sequence). The CDR3 loop spans 14 amino acids. The part of the CDR3 DNA that was read is TGCAGTGCTGGGGGTGGGGGGGGGCATAATGAG. Protein product: CSAGGGGGHNE. The whole CDR3 reads CSAGGGGGHNEQFF.

This clone has a count of ten or more. The CDR3 bases that were read are TGTGCCAGCAGTTTCGGTGTCTTTAACAATGAG. Its translation: CASSFGVFNNE. The CDR3 in its entirety is CASSFGVFNNEQFF. The genes are TRBV12-3 or TRBV12-4 and TRBJ2-1; D gene unclear. The CDR3 is cut off 3 residues early in the read; its end comes from the germline J gene. Trimming took 3 bases from V and 5 from J, leaving 11 bases between them. CDR3 size: 14 residues.

On this clone: At one of its ends the junction is not consistent with the germline gene, which may arise from a read error. The read halts 3 residues ahead of the CDR3 end, with the missing end drawn from the germline J gene. V gene TRBV7-9 combines with J gene TRBJ2-1; D unresolved. The CDR3 is 13 amino acids. Looked up from germline, CDR1 is SEHNR and CDR2 is FQNEAQ (reference sequence). Partial CDR3 DNA: TGTTCCAGCAGCTCCACAGAATACAATGAG. This sequence encodes CSSSSTEYNE. The whole CDR3 sequence is CSSSSTEYNEQFF.

This clone was seen many times. The read stops 3 residues short of the end of the CDR3; the missing end is completed from the germline J gene. The gene calls are TRBV19 and TRBJ2-3, with D maybe TRBD2 (5 bases). Deletions cut 1 base from V and 3 bases from J, with 8 bases between. CDR3 size: 14 residues. CDR1 is LNHDA and CDR2 is SQIVND in the germline V gene (reference sequence). CDR3 DNA, as far as it was read: TGTGCCAGTAGTATAGCATCGGGGACAGATACG. It codes for CASSIASGTDT. The entire CDR3 sequence reads CASSIASGTDTQYF.

About this clone itself: Read data end 3 residues before the CDR3 end; the end is taken from the germline J gene. This chain joins TRBV27 and TRBJ2-5; 9 bases agree with TRBD1. Germline V CDR1 and CDR2: MNHEY, SMNVEV (reference sequence). The CDR3 has 16 amino acids. The V and J ends lost 2 bases and 2 bases, in that order; junction bases with no gene match: 6. The covered CDR3 bases are TGTGCCAGCAGTTTAGGAGACAGGGGGGATCAAGAGACC. The encoded protein is CASSLGDRGDQET. The whole CDR3 protein is CASSLGDRGDQETQYF.